Below, one T cell receptor beta chain is given with its context. Its antigen is currently unknown. This sample includes further DNA sequences coding for the same CDR3. Use of 60 Vbeta and 13 Jbeta primers characterized the PCR. Profiled with immunoSEQ multiplex PCR; TCRdb holds only in-frame clones, not every one. The repertoire holds some 200,000 clones, about 84% seen once, with 3.8% in the top ten. The record originates from a study of cytomegalovirus exposure and HLA in healthy donors. Broader study findings: The dataset shows that most TCR sequences were rare, while some public TCRs occurred in many donors. The authors listed 180 or so TCR beta chains as cytomegalovirus-associated. In a later analysis, CMV-associated beta chains were mostly HLA-associated, it appeared. Later analysis showed TCR association rates varying by HLA locus, highest for DRB1 and lowest for HLA-C.

Germline V lookup: CDR1 SGHTA, CDR2 FQGNSA. V was cut by 5 bases and J by 0 bases, with 8 bases left in between. The length of the CDR3 is 14 residues. The sequenced material came from PBMCs. This clonotype originated in a man between 50 and 59 years old in good health and CMV-seronegative. V and J are TRBV7-2 and TRBJ1-3, with D unresolved. The CDR3 spells CASSLVYSGNTIYF. DNA for the CDR3: TGTGCCAGCAGCCTAGTATACTCTGGAAACACCATATATTTT.